This T cell receptor beta chain was captured in a study of blood T cell repertoires in COVID-19. Turning to the study itself: PBMCs, B-cell-depleted T cells, or T cells were the source of the cDNA or gDNA that made up the material.

Some clones are missing from TCRdb's copy, which holds only in-frame ones; the method was immunoSEQ multiplex PCR. Found here are approximately 300,000 clones, about 85% of them singletons; the top ten hold approximately 5%. Residents of about two dozen US areas, aged roughly 18 to 89 years, made up the participants. Cohort placement rested on clinical history that participants reported themselves. V was trimmed by 3 bases and J by 3 bases, leaving 10 bases between them. Germline CDR1 and CDR2: SGHKS and YYEKEE (reference sequence). The CDR3 has 13 residues. V usage is TRBV5-5 and J usage is TRBJ2-7; D might be TRBD1 (5 bases). The TCR comes from a woman in her twenties or thirties who had recovered from COVID-19. Source material: PBMCs or T cells enriched from blood (not recorded which). CDR3 amino acids: CASSSPGNYEQYF. The CDR3 DNA is TGTGCCAGCAGCTCGCCAGGGAACTACGAGCAGTACTTC. Together with reference TRBV5-5 and TRBJ2-7, the CDR3 gives the full variable domain: DAGVTQSPTHLIKTRGQQVTLRCSPISGHKSVSWYQQVLGQGPQFIFQYYEKEERGRGNFPDRFSARQFPNYSSELNVNALLLGDSALYLCASSSPGNYEQYFGPGTRLTVT.